The 12 T cell receptor beta chains presented below share a single source sample, sequenced in a study of blood T cell repertoires in COVID-19. Assay used: immunoSEQ multiplex PCR; TCRdb lists only in-frame clones, some missing. The profile shows more than 40,000 clones, 87% of them singletons. Sequencing was done on a sample of peripheral blood. The receptor source for this set is a human donor in a cohort sampled during active COVID-19.

V gene TRBV18 combines with J gene TRBJ2-5, with D perhaps matching TRBD1 (5 bases). CDR3 length equals 13 residues. V was clipped by 1 base and J by 5 bases, with 8 bases between them. Germline CDR1 KGHSH, CDR2 LQKENI. Here the CDR3 reads CASSPQGMETQYF. CDR3 coding DNA: TGTGCCAGCTCACCACAGGGGATGGAGACCCAGTACTTC.

The V and J genes are TRBV4-1 and TRBJ2-3, with D uncertain. CDR1 MGHRA and CDR2 YSYEKL come from the germline V gene. Between the trimmed V and J ends, which lost 0 bases and 4 bases, there was a span of 11 bases. CDR3 length equals 15 residues. The CDR3, as DNA: TGCGCCAGCAGCCAAGATAGCACTTCGGCAGATACGCAGTATTTT. Translated: CASSQDSTSADTQYF.

The genes are TRBV7-9 and TRBJ2-6; no reliable D call. V was shortened by 0 bases and J by 1 base, with 4 bases between the two germline ends. The length of the CDR3 is 15 residues. Germline assignment: CDR1 SEHNR and CDR2 FQNEAQ (reference sequence). This CDR3 is CASSLAISGANVLTF. The CDR3 region has the DNA TGTGCCAGCAGCTTAGCTATATCTGGGGCCAACGTCCTGACTTTC.

The gene calls are TRBV2 and TRBJ2-7; 12 nucleotides match TRBD2. Per the germline V gene, CDR1 is SNHLY and CDR2 is FYNNEI. The CDR3 consists of 14 residues. With V trimmed by 7 bases and J by 3 bases, 4 bases remained unmatched. CDR3 protein: CASTMGLAGYEQYF. In DNA form, the CDR3 reads TGTGCCAGCACCATGGGACTAGCGGGCTACGAGCAGTACTTC.

The chain uses TRBV10-3 and TRBJ2-7; weak D call: TRBD1 (6 bases). V was trimmed by 5 bases and J by 6 bases, leaving 17 bases between them. CDR1 is ENHRY, CDR2 SYGVKD, per germline. The length of the CDR3 is 14 residues. CDR3 DNA: TGTGCCATCAGTAACGGGACACGACTATCCGAGCAGTACTTC. Its protein product is CAISNGTRLSEQYF.

On this clone: A single base separates this from a much larger clone, so it may be a read error. The same CDR3 can be traced to other DNA sequences in this sample. The rearrangement links TRBV12-3 or TRBV12-4 to TRBJ1-1; the D is unclear. The CDR3 runs to 13 residues. Trimming removed 3 bases at V and 1 base at J, with 6 bases between. This chain's CDR3 is CASSFGGNTEAFF. CDR3 coding DNA: TGTGCCAGCAGTTTCGGCGGGAACACTGAAGCTTTCTTT.

The V gene is TRBV7-9, the J gene TRBJ2-6; TRBD1 aligns across 10 bases. Germline-derived CDR1 and CDR2 are SEHNR and FQNEAQ (reference sequence). V lost 2 bases and J lost 2; bases outside the gene matches: 6. The CDR3 length is 18 residues. Here the CDR3 DNA reads TGTGCCAGCAGCTTAACCGGGACAGGGGTTGCTGGGGCCAACGTCCTGACTTTC. It specifies CASSLTGTGVAGANVLTF. Full variable domain (rest looked up from reference TRBV7-9 and TRBJ2-6): DTGVSQNPRHKITKRGQNVTFRCDPISEHNRLYWYRQTLGQGPEFLTYFQNEAQLEKSRLLSDRFSAERPKGSFSTLEIQRTEQGDSAMYLCASSLTGTGVAGANVLTFGAGSRLTVL.

The J gene is TRBJ2-1, the V gene TRBV29-1; possible D gene TRBD1, 6 bases. Trimming took off 3 bases at V and 7 bases at J, with 22 bases between the two ends. CDR1 is SQVTM and CDR2 is ANQGSEA in the germline V gene. The CDR3 consists of 16 residues. The CDR3 spells CSVEAPPGAQLNEQFF. The CDR3 DNA reads as TGCAGCGTTGAGGCCCCCCCAGGGGCTCAGTTAAATGAGCAGTTCTTC.

The chain recombines TRBV11-2 with TRBJ1-2; maybe TRBD1 (5 bases). Germline V gene lookup returns CDR1 SGHAT and CDR2 FQNNGV. V dropped 8 bases and J dropped 7 bases, with 11 bases sitting between them. This CDR3 region has 11 residues. CDR3: CASAQGGGYTF. CDR3 DNA sequence: TGTGCCAGCGCTCAGGGTGGTGGCTACACCTTC.

In this sample, this clone turned up once. The rearrangement links TRBV3-1 (or the pseudogene TRBV3-2) to TRBJ2-1; TRBD2 is a possible D gene (5 bases). Germline V gene lookup returns CDR1 LGHDT and CDR2 YNNKEL (reference sequence). The CDR3 runs 15 residues. Deletions cut 0 bases from V and 4 bases from J, with 10 bases between. CDR3 amino acids: CASSQEVTTYNEQFF. The CDR3 DNA sequence: TGTGCCAGCAGCCAAGAGGTGACTACGTACAATGAGCAGTTCTTC.

V gene TRBV7-8 combines with J gene TRBJ2-3; TRBD1 matches 7 bases. Trimming removed 5 bases from V and 3 bases from J; junction bases left unmatched: 11. CDR3 length equals 16 residues. Germline assignment: CDR1 SGHVS and CDR2 FQNEAQ. The chain's CDR3 is CASSAYAGTETDTQYF. CDR3 sequence (DNA): TGTGCCAGCAGCGCATATGCCGGGACAGAAACAGATACGCAGTATTTT.

The gene calls are TRBV28 and TRBJ1-4; TRBD1 agrees at 10 bases. CDR1 is MDHEN and CDR2 is SYDVKM in the germline V gene. V gave up 3 bases and J gave up 6 bases; unmatched junction bases: 4. CDR3 length: 15 residues. CDR3 DNA: TGTGCCAGCAGTTTCCAGGACAGGGGGTATGAAAAACTGTTTTTT. Its protein is CASSFQDRGYEKLFF. The full variable domain, in which reference TRBV28 and TRBJ1-4 provide the parts outside the CDR3, is DVKVTQSSRYLVKRTGEKVFLECVQDMDHENMFWYRQDPGLGLRLIYFSYDVKMKEKGDIPEGYSVSREKKERFSLILESASTNQTSMYLCASSFQDRGYEKLFFGSGTQLSVL.